This T cell receptor (beta chain) was documented in a study of CD8+ T cells in alopecia areata. From germline, CDR1 is NSQYPW and CDR2 LRSPGD (reference sequence). Between the trimmed V and J ends, which lost 1 base and 3 bases, there was a span of 7 bases. The CDR3 has 14 residues. Findings of the study overall: The study also sequences resident alphabeta T cells of normal skin in scalp samples. Compared with mice, patients displayed less clear TCR sharing, possibly for HLA-related reasons. Across lesional scalp, and particularly alopecia totalis/universalis, clonality surpassed that of normal scalp.

Notes on this clone: Its antigen is not identified. The protein TCRdb lists differs from the translation of the DNA at residue 11; the protein given here is translated from the DNA itself. All gene names here are mouse names. The read comes to an end 3 residues before the CDR3 does, leaving the germline J gene to fill in the end.

In each case, RNA was isolated and then reverse transcribed into cDNA as the sequencing template. Clones were read by immunoSEQ multiplex PCR, and TCRdb kept only the in-frame ones, dropping some. The repertoire has some 110,000 clones, none seen only once; the ten largest take about 18%. Sequencing was done on a sample of lesional skin. The chain uses TRBV1 and TRBJ1-3; D is ambiguous. This TCR was recovered from a C3H/HeJ mouse with alopecia areata. MHC haplotype here: H2-k. Partial CDR3 DNA: TGCACCTGCAGTGCAGTACAGATTGGAAATACG. Translating gives CTCSAVQIGNT. The CDR3 in full is CTCSAVQIGNTLYF.